The sequence of this T cell receptor (beta chain) was determined in a study of regulatory T cells in long-lasting Graves disease. Time point defined: newly diagnosed GD, antithyroid drugs for less than 3 months. PBMC-extracted RNA yielded the TCR library. Relying on iRepertoire HTBI primers and Arm-PCR of CDR3 regions, the team built TCR beta libraries. In TCRdb, the multiplex PCR reads were re-called with MiXCR into one record per CDR3 protein. The table includes hundreds of thousands of distinct CDR3 sequences, about 14% detected once. Trimming cost V 5 bases and J 5 bases; bases outside gene matches: 9. Germline V gives CDR1 SEHNR, CDR2 FQNEAQ (reference sequence). The CDR3 loop spans 15 amino acids. This clonotype was picked up a small number of times. These records were also assigned to another study, of T cells in Graves' hyperthyroidism and ophthalmopathy. That publication notes: The study left out patients who had uncontrolled infection, other autoimmune disease, pregnancy or lactation. TCR CDR3 underwent first-round RT-PCR with the HTBI primer set. Most thyroid clonotypes expanded above 0.001 appeared in blood too.

Specimen: peripheral blood mononuclear cells (PBMCs), collected at new diagnosis, from a patient treated with antithyroid drugs. The TCR sequence derives from a young man with Graves disease. V and J are TRBV7-9 and TRBJ2-7; TRBD2 matches 10 bases. CDR3 protein: CASSLDSGRYNEQYF. The DNA for the CDR3 is TGTGCCAGCAGCCTCGATAGCGGGAGGTACAACGAGCAGTACTTC.